This is a list of T cell receptor beta chains from one sample in a study of regulatory T cells in long-lasting Graves disease. One entry per CDR3 protein, called by TCRdb with MiXCR from the multiplex PCR reads. The sample consists of about half a million distinct CDR3 sequences, 12% of them appearing once. This sample also appeared in a second study, on T cells in Graves' hyperthyroidism and ophthalmopathy.

This sample comprised peripheral blood mononuclear cells (PBMCs), obtained at new diagnosis, from a patient treated with antithyroid drugs. The receptors originated from a woman between 25 and 40 years old with Graves disease. Each CDR3 is given with its conserved first and last residue. Each record gives: clone size, D gene, V gene, J gene, CDR3 DNA, CDR3 protein. A D gene is named only where the DNA matches it firmly. Size is stated for part of the rows, as once, few or many counts, or as a class when the clone is expanded.

clone_size: many
d_call: TRBD2
v_call: TRBV7-2
j_call: TRBJ2-7
cdr3_nt: TGTGCCAGCAGCTTAGTGGAGCGGGAGTTTGTCGAGCAGTACTTC
cdr3_aa: CASSLVEREFVEQYF

clone_size: many
d_call: TRBD1
v_call: TRBV7-9
j_call: TRBJ2-7
cdr3_nt: TGTGCCAGCAGCCACCTGGGACAGGGAAGATACGAGCAGTACTTC
cdr3_aa: CASSHLGQGRYEQYF

clone_size: many
d_call: -
v_call: TRBV11-2
j_call: TRBJ2-7
cdr3_nt: TGTGCCAGCAGACGAAGGTCCCACTCCTACGAGCAGTACTTC
cdr3_aa: CASRRRSHSYEQYF

clone_size: many
d_call: -
v_call: TRBV2
j_call: TRBJ2-5
cdr3_nt: TGTGCCAGCATCTGGCAGGGTAATCTTTTGGAAGAGACCCAGTACTTC
cdr3_aa: CASIWQGNLLEETQYF

clone_size: -
d_call: -
v_call: TRBV7-9
j_call: TRBJ1-6
cdr3_nt: TGTGCCAGCAGCCCCCGGGGACCTGCGAGTTCACCCCTCCACTTT
cdr3_aa: CASSPRGPASSPLHF

clone_size: few
d_call: TRBD2
v_call: TRBV7-9
j_call: TRBJ2-3
cdr3_nt: TGTGCCAGCAGTTCGACCGGGACTATATCCACAGATACGCAGTATTTT
cdr3_aa: CASSSTGTISTDTQYF

clone_size: many
d_call: TRBD1
v_call: TRBV7-6
j_call: TRBJ1-4
cdr3_nt: TGTGCCAGCAGCCCAGGACAGGGAAGAACTAATGAAAAACTGTTTTTT
cdr3_aa: CASSPGQGRTNEKLFF

clone_size: many
d_call: TRBD2
v_call: TRBV10-3
j_call: TRBJ2-5
cdr3_nt: TGTGCCACCAGAAGGACTAGCGGGAGTACCGGCCGGGGAGAGACCCAGTACTTC
cdr3_aa: CATRRTSGSTGRGETQYF

clone_size: many
d_call: -
v_call: TRBV6-1
j_call: TRBJ1-4
cdr3_nt: TGTGCCAGCAGTGAAAACTCTTTTATCCGGGAAAAACTGTTTTTT
cdr3_aa: CASSENSFIREKLFF

clone_size: -
d_call: -
v_call: TRBV27
j_call: TRBJ1-1
cdr3_nt: TGTGCCAGCAGTTTAGAGCGCTTGGGAACTGAAGCTTTCTTT
cdr3_aa: CASSLERLGTEAFF

clone_size: many
d_call: -
v_call: TRBV28
j_call: TRBJ2-5
cdr3_nt: TGTGCCAGCAGCTCTTTCGCAAGGGAGGAGACCCAGTACTTC
cdr3_aa: CASSSFAREETQYF

clone_size: few
d_call: TRBD1
v_call: TRBV7-2
j_call: TRBJ1-2
cdr3_nt: TGTGCCAGCAGCTTTACAGGGGCGGGTGGCTACACCTTC
cdr3_aa: CASSFTGAGGYTF

clone_size: many
d_call: -
v_call: TRBV12-3/TRBV12-4
j_call: TRBJ1-1
cdr3_nt: TGTGCCAGCGCGAACACAGTTCGAACTGAAGCTTTCTTT
cdr3_aa: CASANTVRTEAFF

clone_size: few
d_call: TRBD2
v_call: TRBV4-3
j_call: TRBJ2-3
cdr3_nt: TGCGCCAGCAACCCTAGCGGGGGCACAGATACGCAGTATTTT
cdr3_aa: CASNPSGGTDTQYF

clone_size: many
d_call: -
v_call: TRBV2
j_call: TRBJ1-2
cdr3_nt: TGTGCCAGCAGTGAAGAGTATGGCTACACCTTC
cdr3_aa: CASSEEYGYTF

clone_size: few
d_call: -
v_call: TRBV4-3
j_call: TRBJ1-6
cdr3_nt: TGCGCCAGCAGCCGCTTGACACCCGACTCCTATAATTCACCCCTCCACTTT
cdr3_aa: CASSRLTPDSYNSPLHF

clone_size: -
d_call: -
v_call: TRBV6-1
j_call: TRBJ1-5
cdr3_nt: TGTGCCAGCAGTCGGTACAGGGCCAATCAGCCCCAGCATTTT
cdr3_aa: CASSRYRANQPQHF

clone_size: -
d_call: -
v_call: TRBV20-1
j_call: TRBJ1-4
cdr3_nt: TGCAGTGCTCTCAAGAATGAAAAACTGTTTTTT
cdr3_aa: CSALKNEKLFF

clone_size: many
d_call: -
v_call: TRBV5-5
j_call: TRBJ1-1
cdr3_nt: TGTGCCAGCAGCTTGGGGTTCTTGGGTCCCTCGAAGACTGAAGCTTTCTTT
cdr3_aa: CASSLGFLGPSKTEAFF

clone_size: many
d_call: -
v_call: TRBV9
j_call: TRBJ2-2
cdr3_nt: TGTGCCAGCAGCACACGTGTCACCGGGGAGCTGTTTTTT
cdr3_aa: CASSTRVTGELFF

clone_size: few
d_call: TRBD1
v_call: TRBV6-2/TRBV6-3
j_call: TRBJ1-1
cdr3_nt: TGTGCCAGCAGTCGGGACAGGACAGCTTTCTTT
cdr3_aa: CASSRDRTAFF

clone_size: many
d_call: TRBD1
v_call: TRBV2
j_call: TRBJ1-3
cdr3_nt: TGTGCCAGCGCAGATCGGGACAGACCTGGAAACACCATATATTTT
cdr3_aa: CASADRDRPGNTIYF